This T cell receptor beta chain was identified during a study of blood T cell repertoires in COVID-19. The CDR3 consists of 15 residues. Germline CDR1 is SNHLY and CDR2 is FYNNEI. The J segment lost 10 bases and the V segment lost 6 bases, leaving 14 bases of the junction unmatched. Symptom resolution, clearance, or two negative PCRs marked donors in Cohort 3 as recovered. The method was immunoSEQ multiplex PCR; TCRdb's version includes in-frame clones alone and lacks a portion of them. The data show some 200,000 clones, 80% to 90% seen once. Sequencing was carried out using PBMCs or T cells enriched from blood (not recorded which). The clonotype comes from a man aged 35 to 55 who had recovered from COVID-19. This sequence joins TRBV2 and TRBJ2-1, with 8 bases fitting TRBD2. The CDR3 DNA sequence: TGTGCCAGCAGCAAAGCGGGAGTTGAGTCTATAGAGCAGTTCTTC. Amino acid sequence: CASSKAGVESIEQFF.